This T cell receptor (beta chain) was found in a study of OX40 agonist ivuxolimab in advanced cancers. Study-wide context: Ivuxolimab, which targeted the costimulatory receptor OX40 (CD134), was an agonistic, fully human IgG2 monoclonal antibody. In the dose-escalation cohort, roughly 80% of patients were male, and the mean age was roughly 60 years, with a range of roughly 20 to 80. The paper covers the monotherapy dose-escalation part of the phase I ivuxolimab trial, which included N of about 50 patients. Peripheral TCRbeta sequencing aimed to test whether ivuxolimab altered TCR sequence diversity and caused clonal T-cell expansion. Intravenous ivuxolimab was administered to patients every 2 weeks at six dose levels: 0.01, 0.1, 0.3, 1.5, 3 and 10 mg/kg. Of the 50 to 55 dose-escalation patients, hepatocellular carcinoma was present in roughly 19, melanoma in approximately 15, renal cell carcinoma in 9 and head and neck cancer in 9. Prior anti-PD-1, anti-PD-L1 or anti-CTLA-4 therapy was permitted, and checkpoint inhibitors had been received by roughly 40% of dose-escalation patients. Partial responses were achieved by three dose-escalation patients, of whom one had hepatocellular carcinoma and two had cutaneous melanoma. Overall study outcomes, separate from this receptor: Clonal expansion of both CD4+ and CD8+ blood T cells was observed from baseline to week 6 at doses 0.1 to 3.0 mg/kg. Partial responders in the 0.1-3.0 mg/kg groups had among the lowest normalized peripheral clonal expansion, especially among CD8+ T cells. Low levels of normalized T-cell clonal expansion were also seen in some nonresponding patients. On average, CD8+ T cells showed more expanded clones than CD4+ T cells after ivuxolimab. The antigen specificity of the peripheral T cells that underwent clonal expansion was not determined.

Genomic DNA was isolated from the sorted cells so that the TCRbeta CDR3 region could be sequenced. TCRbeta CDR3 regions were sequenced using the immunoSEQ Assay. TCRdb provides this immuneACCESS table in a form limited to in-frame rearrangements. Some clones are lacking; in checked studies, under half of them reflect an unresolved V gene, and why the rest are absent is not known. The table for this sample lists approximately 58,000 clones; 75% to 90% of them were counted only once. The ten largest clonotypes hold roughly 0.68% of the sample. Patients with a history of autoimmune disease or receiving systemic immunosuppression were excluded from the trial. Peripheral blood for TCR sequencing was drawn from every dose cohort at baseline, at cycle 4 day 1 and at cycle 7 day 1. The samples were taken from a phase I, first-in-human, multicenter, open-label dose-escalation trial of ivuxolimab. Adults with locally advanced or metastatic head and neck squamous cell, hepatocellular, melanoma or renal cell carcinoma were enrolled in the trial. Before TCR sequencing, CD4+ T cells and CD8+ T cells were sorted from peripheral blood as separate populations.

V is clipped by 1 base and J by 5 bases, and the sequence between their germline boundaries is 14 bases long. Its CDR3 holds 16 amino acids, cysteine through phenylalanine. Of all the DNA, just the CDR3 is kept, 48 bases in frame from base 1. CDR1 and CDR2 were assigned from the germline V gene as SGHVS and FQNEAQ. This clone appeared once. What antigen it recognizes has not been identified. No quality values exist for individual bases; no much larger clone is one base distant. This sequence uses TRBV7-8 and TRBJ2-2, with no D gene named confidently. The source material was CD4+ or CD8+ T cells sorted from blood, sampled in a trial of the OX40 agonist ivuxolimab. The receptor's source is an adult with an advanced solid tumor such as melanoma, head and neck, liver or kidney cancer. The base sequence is TGTGCCAGCAGCTTAGGTCAAGGAGTCAGAACCGGGGAGCTGTTTTTT. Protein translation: CASSLGQGVRTGELFF. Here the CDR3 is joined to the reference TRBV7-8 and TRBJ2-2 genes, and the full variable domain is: GAGVSQSPRYKVAKRGQDVALRCDPISGHVSLFWYQQALGQGPEFLTYFQNEAQLDKSGLPSDRFFAERPEGSVSTLKIQRTQQEDSAVYLCASSLGQGVRTGELFFGEGSRLTVL.